This is a list of T cell receptor beta chains from one sample in a study of T cell responses to AZD1222 COVID-19 vaccine. Clones were sequenced by immunoSEQ multiplex PCR, and TCRdb holds only the in-frame ones, with some missing. The sample comprises fewer than 200,000 clones, almost 90% of which are singletons, and around a tenth rests with the top ten. The sequenced sample was peripheral blood, obtained 28 days after the second AZD1222 dose. The source is an adult who received the AZD1222 COVID-19 vaccine. Both conserved end residues are part of each CDR3. Each record gives: CDR3 DNA, CDR3 protein, V gene, D gene, J gene, clone size. D genes are given only for firm matches. Not all rows give a size; the values are once, few, many and, for expanded clones, a class.

TGTGCCAGCAGTTTACGTCGAACAGACTTAAGCAATCAGCCCCAGCATTTT | CASSLRRTDLSNQPQHF | TRBV27 | - | TRBJ1-5 | -
TGTGCCAGCAGCGTGCGGGGAGGATCCTACGAGCAGTACTTC | CASSVRGGSYEQYF | TRBV9 | - | TRBJ2-7 | -
TGTGCCAGCAGACGAACAGGGGCACTCGGGTACGAGCAGTACTTC | CASRRTGALGYEQYF | TRBV28 | TRBD1 | TRBJ2-7 | -
TGTGCCAGCACCATCCGGACTAGCGGAGCCCCCTACGAGCAGTACTTC | CASTIRTSGAPYEQYF | TRBV27 | TRBD2 | TRBJ2-7 | few
TGTGCCAGCAGCTTAACGTCTGGAGGGCTAGCGGGGGTCGCAGATACGCAGTATTTT | CASSLTSGGLAGVADTQYF | TRBV7-3 | TRBD2 | TRBJ2-3 | once
TGCGCCAGCAGCGCGGGCGTACAAGAGACCCAGTACTTC | CASSAGVQETQYF | TRBV5-1 | - | TRBJ2-5 | -
TGTGCCAGCAGTTTGAGACAGGGCGGGCTAGGGGGCACTGAAGCTTTCTTT | CASSLRQGGLGGTEAFF | TRBV28 | TRBD1 | TRBJ1-1 | once
TGTGCCAGCAGCCAAGTCGGGGGTAACTATGGCTACACCTTC | CASSQVGGNYGYTF | TRBV3-1/TRBV3-2 | - | TRBJ1-2 | -
TGTGCCAGCAGCTTACTCGGTGGGACTAGCGGGGGTACAGATACGCAGTATTTT | CASSLLGGTSGGTDTQYF | TRBV7-2 | TRBD2 | TRBJ2-3 | -
TGTGCCAGCAGCTTAGGCATTAACTATGGCTACACCTTC | CASSLGINYGYTF | TRBV11-1 | - | TRBJ1-2 | -
TGTGCCAGCAGTGGAAACTACAGGGTTACTGAAGCTTTCTTT | CASSGNYRVTEAFF | TRBV27 | - | TRBJ1-1 | -
TGTGCCAGCAGGTCTTCTTTGGGGCAGCTGTATCCACCCCTCCACTTT | CASRSSLGQLYPPLHF | TRBV27 | - | TRBJ1-6 | -
TGTGCCAGCAGTGTGTCAGGGGACACAGATACGCAGTATTTT | CASSVSGDTDTQYF | TRBV2 | - | TRBJ2-3 | few
TGCGCCAGCAGCCAAGAGAGTGGCGGGGGGCGGTACAATGAGCAGTTCTTC | CASSQESGGGRYNEQFF | TRBV4-1 | TRBD2 | TRBJ2-1 | -
TGTGCCACCAGCAGAGAAGTGGGCTCTGGGGCCAACGTCCTGACTTTC | CATSREVGSGANVLTF | TRBV15 | - | TRBJ2-6 | -
TGTGCCAGCAATAAGGAAGGTCAGCCCCAGCATTTT | CASNKEGQPQHF | TRBV6-1 | - | TRBJ1-5 | once
TGTGCCAGCAGGACTTCACAGAACCCCACTCAGCCCCAGCATTTT | CASRTSQNPTQPQHF | TRBV6-5 | - | TRBJ1-5 | -
TGTGCCAGTAGTCGGGACAGGGTTTACACCGGGGAGCTGTTTTTT | CASSRDRVYTGELFF | TRBV19 | TRBD1 | TRBJ2-2 | -
TGCGCCAGCAGTCCCGCAGGGGAAGCAGGCTACACCTTC | CASSPAGEAGYTF | TRBV5-1 | - | TRBJ1-2 | -
TGTGCCAGCAGCACCATCGCGAGGGACAGGGAAATCTATGGCTACACCTTC | CASSTIARDREIYGYTF | TRBV21-1 | - | TRBJ1-2 | -
TGTGCCAGCAGCCCAAATGGGGGGACTAACTATGGCTACACCTTC | CASSPNGGTNYGYTF | TRBV7-2 | - | TRBJ1-2 | few
TGTGCCAGTAGTAGCCAGGGGGAGAGGGAGACCCAGTACTTC | CASSSQGERETQYF | TRBV19 | TRBD1 | TRBJ2-5 | once
TGTGCCAGCACGGAAGTTCCTAATGAAAAACTGTTTTTT | CASTEVPNEKLFF | TRBV6-1 | - | TRBJ1-4 | -
TGCGCCAGCAGCTTGGCCGTCGGCTCCCCGGTAGCTTTCTTT | CASSLAVGSPVAFF | TRBV5-1 | - | TRBJ1-1 | -
TGTGCCAGCAGCCAATCCTACGAGCAGTACTTC | CASSQSYEQYF | TRBV25-1 | - | TRBJ2-7 | -
TGTGCCAGCAGCCGGACAGGGGGGACTGAAGCTTTCTTT | CASSRTGGTEAFF | TRBV7-8 | TRBD1 | TRBJ1-1 | -
TGTGCCAGTAGTCTAGGGACTAGCGGGGATACGCAGTATTTT | CASSLGTSGDTQYF | TRBV19 | TRBD2 | TRBJ2-3 | -
TGTGCCAGTAGTGGGGGGGGCGGTCGAGGCGAGCAGTACTTC | CASSGGGGRGEQYF | TRBV19 | - | TRBJ2-7 | -
TGTGCCAGCAGTCCAGAGTTGGGGAACACTGAAGCTTTCTTT | CASSPELGNTEAFF | TRBV6-5 | - | TRBJ1-1 | -
TGTGCCAGCAGCGTGGACAGGAGCACAGATACGCAGTATTTT | CASSVDRSTDTQYF | TRBV7-3 | TRBD1 | TRBJ2-3 | -